The 7 T cell receptor beta chains listed next were all sequenced from one sample in a study of shared clonotypes between healthy human individuals. Selected positively for CCR7 and CD45RO-negative, naive CD8 cells excluded terminally differentiated effector memory CD45RA+ cells. Only in-frame clones appear in the TCRdb table, and some are missing; sequencing was by immunoSEQ multiplex PCR. The sample includes around 650,000 clones, around 96% of them seen just once. The material sequenced was naive CD8+ T cells sorted from blood. The receptors derive from a woman aged 30 to 39 in good health.

The chain combines TRBV11-1 with TRBJ1-1; D may be TRBD1 (6 bases). The germline V gene encodes CDR1 SGHAT and CDR2 FQDESV (reference sequence). This CDR3 has 12 amino acids. V lost 5 bases, J lost 8 bases, and 12 bases lay in between. The CDR3 here is CASSLGTFEAFF. In DNA, the CDR3 is TGTGCCAGCAGCCTCGGGACATTCGAAGCTTTCTTT.

The rearrangement links TRBV5-4 to TRBJ1-1; a possible D gene is TRBD1 (5 bases). The germline V and J ends were trimmed by 2 bases and 4 bases, with 21 bases remaining between them. Germline loops: CDR1 SGHNT, CDR2 YYREEE (reference sequence). The CDR3 contains 17 residues. The CDR3 spells CASSLGSSGEGSTEAFF. The CDR3 DNA reads TGTGCCAGCAGCTTAGGTTCTAGTGGGGAGGGGAGCACTGAAGCTTTCTTT.

J is TRBJ1-3 and V is TRBV27; no clear D gene. The CDR3 has 14 amino acids. In germline, CDR1 is MNHEY, CDR2 SMNVEV (reference sequence). V lost 4 bases to trimming and J lost 2 bases, with 9 bases between them. The CDR3 DNA sequence: TGTGCCAGCAGTTCCATCGTACCTGGAAACACCATATATTTT. Protein: CASSSIVPGNTIYF.

CDR3 nucleotides: TGTGCCAGCAGTGATCAAGCAGAACTAGCGGGCTCCTACAATGAGCAGTTCTTC. This encodes CASSDQAELAGSYNEQFF. The chain is built from TRBV6-1 and TRBJ2-1, with 9 bases lining up with TRBD2. This CDR3 spans 18 amino acids. Trimming removed 3 bases from V and 0 bases from J; junction bases left unmatched: 9. Looked up from germline, CDR1 is MNHNS and CDR2 is SASEGT.

The rearrangement uses TRBV19 and TRBJ2-7, with D perhaps matching TRBD2 (5 bases). The length of the CDR3 is 16 residues. CDR1 is LNHDA, CDR2 SQIVND, per germline (reference sequence). Trimming took off 3 bases at V and 2 bases at J, with 17 bases between the two ends. DNA for the CDR3: TGTGCCAGTAGTATGTTGACCGGCGGGTCTACCTACGAGCAGTACTTC. It yields the protein CASSMLTGGSTYEQYF.

The chain has TRBV9 and TRBJ2-7, with D possibly TRBD2 on 5 matching bases. CDR1 is SGDLS and CDR2 is YYNGEE in the germline V gene. V was pared by 2 bases and J by 7 bases, with 16 bases between. The CDR3 length is 14 residues. The chain's CDR3 is CASSVGGTTWEQYF. The DNA for the CDR3 is TGTGCCAGCAGCGTTGGAGGTACTACATGGGAGCAGTACTTC. Full variable domain (missing parts from reference TRBV9 and TRBJ2-7): DSGVTQTPKHLITATGQRVTLRCSPRSGDLSVYWYQQSLDQGLQFLIQYYNGEERAKGNILERFSAQQFPDLHSELNLSSLELGDSALYFCASSVGGTTWEQYFGPGTRLTVT.

The J gene is TRBJ2-4, the V gene TRBV27; either TRBD1 or TRBD2 may fit D (5 bases each). The V end lost 4 bases, the J end lost 5 bases, and 9 bases lay between the germline ends. From germline, CDR1 is MNHEY and CDR2 SMNVEV (reference sequence). CDR3 length: 13 amino acids. This chain's CDR3 is CASSSPGQNIQYF. CDR3 bases: TGTGCCAGCAGTTCTCCGGGGCAAAACATTCAGTACTTC.